This T cell receptor beta chain is from a study of cytomegalovirus exposure and HLA in healthy donors. Vbeta (60) and Jbeta (13) primers were used in the PCR. Assay used: immunoSEQ multiplex PCR; TCRdb lists only in-frame clones, some missing. The sample includes some 180,000 clones, about four fifths of them seen just once. The germline V gene has CDR1 MNHNS and CDR2 SASEGT. The CDR3 extends over 17 amino acids. Trimming cost V 0 bases and J 2 bases; bases outside gene matches: 9. The rearrangement uses TRBV6-1 and TRBJ2-7; 8 bases are a match to TRBD2. Sample: PBMCs. The sequence was collected from a male donor in good health and CMV-seronegative. CDR3 nucleotide sequence: TGTGCCAGCAGTGAAGCCTATTTGGCGGGAGGCGCCTACGAGCAGTACTTC. Translating it yields CASSEAYLAGGAYEQYF.